The clone carrying this T cell receptor (beta chain) was seen many times. Its antigen is as yet unknown. From about 400 ng of RNA, a library with molecular barcoded alpha/delta and beta/gamma adaptors was made. TCRdb re-called the reads with MiXCR, one entry per CDR3 protein. The table has about 130,000 distinct CDR3 sequences, approximately 12% seen once. These data are taken from a study of read filtering for tumor transcriptome and immune sequencing. CDR1 and CDR2 from the germline V gene are DFQATT and SNEGSKA (reference sequence). This CDR3 comprises 15 residues. Trimming pared 0 bases from V and 4 bases from J, leaving 13 bases between. General study results and limits: RNA-seq captured clonotypes less deeply and reliably than IR-seq.

Input material: a population of CD138-negative cells sorted from bone marrow. The sequence came from a donor at least 40 years old with multiple myeloma. The chain has TRBV20-1 and TRBJ2-1, with D possibly matching TRBD1 (6 bases). In DNA form, the CDR3 reads TGCAGTGCTAGAGATCTCAGGGGACCTTACAATGAGCAGTTCTTC. Translated: CSARDLRGPYNEQFF.